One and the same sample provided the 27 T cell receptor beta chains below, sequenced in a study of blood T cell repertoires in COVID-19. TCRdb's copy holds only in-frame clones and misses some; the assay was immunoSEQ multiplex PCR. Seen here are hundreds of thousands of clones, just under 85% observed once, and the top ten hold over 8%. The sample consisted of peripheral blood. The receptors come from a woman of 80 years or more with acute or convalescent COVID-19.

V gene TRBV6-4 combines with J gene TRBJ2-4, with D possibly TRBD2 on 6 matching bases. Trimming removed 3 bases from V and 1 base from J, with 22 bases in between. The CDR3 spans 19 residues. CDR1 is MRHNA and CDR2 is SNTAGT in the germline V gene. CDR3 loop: CASSEPQGGLSRAKNIQYF. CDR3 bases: TGTGCCAGCAGTGAGCCCCAGGGAGGATTATCTAGGGCCAAAAACATTCAGTACTTC.

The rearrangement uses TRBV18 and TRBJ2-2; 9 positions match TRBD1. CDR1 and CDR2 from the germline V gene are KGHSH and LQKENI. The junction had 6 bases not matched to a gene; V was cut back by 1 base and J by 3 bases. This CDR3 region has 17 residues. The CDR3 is CASSPLLGQGHTGELFF. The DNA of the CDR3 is TGTGCCAGCTCACCACTTTTAGGACAGGGGCACACCGGGGAGCTGTTTTTT.

The CDR3 DNA reads as TGTGCCAGCAGCCCTTACAGGAACACTGAAGCTTTCTTT. Amino acids: CASSPYRNTEAFF. This chain links TRBV14 with TRBJ1-1, with unresolved D. In germline, CDR1 is SGHDN, CDR2 FVKESK. The CDR3 length is 13 residues. V lost 4 bases and J 1 base, leaving 7 bases between the germline ends.

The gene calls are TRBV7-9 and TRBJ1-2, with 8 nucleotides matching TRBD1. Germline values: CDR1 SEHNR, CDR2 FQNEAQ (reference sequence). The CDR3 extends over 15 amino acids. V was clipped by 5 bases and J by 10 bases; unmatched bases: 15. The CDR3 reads CASSLHRGSYAIYTF. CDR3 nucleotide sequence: TGTGCCAGCAGCCTACACAGGGGGTCCTACGCCATCTACACCTTC.

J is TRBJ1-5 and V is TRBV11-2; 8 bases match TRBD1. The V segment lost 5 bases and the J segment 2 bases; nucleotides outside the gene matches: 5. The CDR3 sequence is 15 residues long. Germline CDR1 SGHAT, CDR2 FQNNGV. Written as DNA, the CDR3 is TGTGCCAGCAGCGCGACAGGGGACGGCAATCAGCCCCAGCATTTT. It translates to CASSATGDGNQPQHF.

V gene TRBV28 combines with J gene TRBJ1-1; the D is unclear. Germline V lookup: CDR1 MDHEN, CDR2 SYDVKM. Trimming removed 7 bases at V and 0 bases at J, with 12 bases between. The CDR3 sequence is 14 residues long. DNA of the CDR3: TGTGCCAGCAAGGATGGGCCGTTGAACACTGAAGCTTTCTTT. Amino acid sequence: CASKDGPLNTEAFF.

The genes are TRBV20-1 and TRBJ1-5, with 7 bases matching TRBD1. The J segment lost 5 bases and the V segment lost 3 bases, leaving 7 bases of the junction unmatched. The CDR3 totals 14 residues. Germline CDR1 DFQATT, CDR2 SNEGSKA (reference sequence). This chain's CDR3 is CSASTDRSHQPQHF. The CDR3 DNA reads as TGCAGTGCTAGTACGGACAGGTCTCATCAGCCCCAGCATTTT.

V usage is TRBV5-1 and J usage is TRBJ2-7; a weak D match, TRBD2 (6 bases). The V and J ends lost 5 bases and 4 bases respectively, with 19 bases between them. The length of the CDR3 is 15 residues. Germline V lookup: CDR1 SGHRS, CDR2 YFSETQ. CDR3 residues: CASRRRRGVVYEQYF. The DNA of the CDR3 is TGCGCCAGCAGGCGGCGGCGGGGTGTGGTGTACGAGCAGTACTTC.

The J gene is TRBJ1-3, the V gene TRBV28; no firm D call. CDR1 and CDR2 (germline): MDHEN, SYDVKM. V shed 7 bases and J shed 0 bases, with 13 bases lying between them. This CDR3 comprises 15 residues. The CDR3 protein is CASTDGGFSGNTIYF. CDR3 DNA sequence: TGTGCCAGCACGGACGGAGGATTCTCTGGAAACACCATATATTTT.

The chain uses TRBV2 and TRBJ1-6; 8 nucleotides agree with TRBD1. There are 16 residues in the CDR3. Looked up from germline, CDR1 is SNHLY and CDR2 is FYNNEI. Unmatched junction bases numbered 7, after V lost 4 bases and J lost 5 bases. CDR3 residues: CASSARTGPNNSPLHF. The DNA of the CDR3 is TGTGCCAGCAGTGCAAGGACAGGGCCGAATAATTCACCCCTCCACTTT.

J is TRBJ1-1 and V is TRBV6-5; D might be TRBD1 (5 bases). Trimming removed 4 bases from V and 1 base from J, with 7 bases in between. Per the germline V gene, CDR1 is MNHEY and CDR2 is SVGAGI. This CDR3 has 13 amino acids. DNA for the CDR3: TGTGCCAGCAGTTTCGGACAGAACACTGAAGCTTTCTTT. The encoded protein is CASSFGQNTEAFF.

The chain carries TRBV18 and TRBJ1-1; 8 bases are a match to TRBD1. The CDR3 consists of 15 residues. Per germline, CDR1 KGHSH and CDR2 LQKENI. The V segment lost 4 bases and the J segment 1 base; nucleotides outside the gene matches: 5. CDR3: CASSHKQGENTEAFF. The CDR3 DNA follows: TGTGCCAGCTCACATAAACAGGGGGAGAACACTGAAGCTTTCTTT.

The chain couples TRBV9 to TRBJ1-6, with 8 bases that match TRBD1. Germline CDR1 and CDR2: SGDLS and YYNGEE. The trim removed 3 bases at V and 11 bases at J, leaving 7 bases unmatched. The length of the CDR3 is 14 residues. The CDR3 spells CASSGGQGTTPLHF. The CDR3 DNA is TGTGCCAGCAGCGGCGGACAGGGAACGACACCCCTCCACTTT.

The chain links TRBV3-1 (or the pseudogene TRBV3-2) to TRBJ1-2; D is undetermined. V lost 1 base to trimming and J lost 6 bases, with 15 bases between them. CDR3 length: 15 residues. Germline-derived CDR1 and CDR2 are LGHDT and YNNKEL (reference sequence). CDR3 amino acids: CASSQGGFEVDGYTF. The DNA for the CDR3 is TGTGCCAGCAGCCAAGGAGGCTTCGAGGTAGATGGCTACACCTTC.

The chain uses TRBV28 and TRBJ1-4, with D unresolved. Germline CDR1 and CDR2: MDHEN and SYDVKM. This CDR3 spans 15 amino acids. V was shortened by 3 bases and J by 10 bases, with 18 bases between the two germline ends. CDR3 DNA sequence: TGTGCCAGCAGTTTGTCAAAAGGAGGTCTAGGAAAACTGTTTTTT. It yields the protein CASSLSKGGLGKLFF.

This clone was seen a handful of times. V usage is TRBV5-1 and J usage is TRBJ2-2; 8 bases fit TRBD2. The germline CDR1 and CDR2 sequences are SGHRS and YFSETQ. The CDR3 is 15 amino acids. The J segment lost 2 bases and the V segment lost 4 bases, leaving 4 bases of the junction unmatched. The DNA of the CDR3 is TGCGCCAGCAGCCGGGAGGGAACTAACACCGGGGAGCTGTTTTTT. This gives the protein CASSREGTNTGELFF. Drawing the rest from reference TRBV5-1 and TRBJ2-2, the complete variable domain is KAGVTQTPRYLIKTRGQQVTLSCSPISGHRSVSWYQQTPGQGLQFLFEYFSETQRNKGNFPGRFSGRQFSNSRSEMNVSTLELGDSALYLCASSREGTNTGELFFGEGSRLTVL.

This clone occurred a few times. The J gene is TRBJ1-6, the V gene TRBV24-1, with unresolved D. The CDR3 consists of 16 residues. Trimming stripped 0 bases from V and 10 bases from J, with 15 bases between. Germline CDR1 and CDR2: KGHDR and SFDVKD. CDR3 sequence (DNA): TGTGCCACCAGTGATTTGCGGGAGGGTAGAGGCTCACCCCTCCACTTT. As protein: CATSDLREGRGSPLHF.

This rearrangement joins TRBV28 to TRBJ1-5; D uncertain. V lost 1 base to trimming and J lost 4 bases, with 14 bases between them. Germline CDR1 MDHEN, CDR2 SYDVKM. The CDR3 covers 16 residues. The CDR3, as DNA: TGTGCCAGCAGTTTATTCGTCAGCAAACAGAATCAGCCCCAGCATTTT. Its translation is CASSLFVSKQNQPQHF.

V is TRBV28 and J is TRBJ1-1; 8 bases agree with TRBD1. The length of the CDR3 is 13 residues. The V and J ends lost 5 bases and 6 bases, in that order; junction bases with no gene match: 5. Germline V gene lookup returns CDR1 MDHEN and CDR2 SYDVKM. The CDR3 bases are TGTGCCAGCAGTGGGACAGGTGACTCTGAAGCTTTCTTT. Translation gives CASSGTGDSEAFF. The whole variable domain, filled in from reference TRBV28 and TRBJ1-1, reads DVKVTQSSRYLVKRTGEKVFLECVQDMDHENMFWYRQDPGLGLRLIYFSYDVKMKEKGDIPEGYSVSREKKERFSLILESASTNQTSMYLCASSGTGDSEAFFGQGTRLTVV.

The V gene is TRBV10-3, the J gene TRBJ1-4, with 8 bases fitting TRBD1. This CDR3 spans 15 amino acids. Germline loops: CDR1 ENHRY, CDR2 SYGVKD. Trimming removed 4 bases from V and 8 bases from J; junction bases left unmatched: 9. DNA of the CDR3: TGTGCCATCAGTGGCCAGACAGGGGAGTACGAAAAACTGTTTTTT. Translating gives CAISGQTGEYEKLFF.

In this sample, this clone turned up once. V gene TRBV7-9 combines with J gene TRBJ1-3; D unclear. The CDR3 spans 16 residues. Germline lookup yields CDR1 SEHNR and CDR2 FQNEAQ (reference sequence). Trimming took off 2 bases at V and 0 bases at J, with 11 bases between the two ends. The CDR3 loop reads CASSLLEVISGNTIYF. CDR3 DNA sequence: TGTGCCAGCAGCTTATTGGAGGTAATCTCTGGAAACACCATATATTTT.

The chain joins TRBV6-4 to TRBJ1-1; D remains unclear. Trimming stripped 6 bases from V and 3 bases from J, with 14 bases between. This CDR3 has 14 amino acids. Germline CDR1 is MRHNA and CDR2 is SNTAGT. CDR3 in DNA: TGTGCCAGCAGGGTTACACCGGCGGACACTGAAGCTTTCTTT. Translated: CASRVTPADTEAFF.

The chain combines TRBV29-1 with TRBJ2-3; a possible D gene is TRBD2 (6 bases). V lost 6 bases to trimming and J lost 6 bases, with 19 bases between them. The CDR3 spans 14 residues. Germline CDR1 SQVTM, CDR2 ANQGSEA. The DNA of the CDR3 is TGCAGCGTGGGGGGTGGGTCTTATTCCGATACGCAGTATTTT. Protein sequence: CSVGGGSYSDTQYF.

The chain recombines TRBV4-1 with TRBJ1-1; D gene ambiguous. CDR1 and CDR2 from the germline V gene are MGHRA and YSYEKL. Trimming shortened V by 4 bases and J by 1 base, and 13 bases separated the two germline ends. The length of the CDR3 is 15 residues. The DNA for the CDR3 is TGCGCCAGCAGCCGTCGGTGGCAGGCGAACACTGAAGCTTTCTTT. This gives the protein CASSRRWQANTEAFF.

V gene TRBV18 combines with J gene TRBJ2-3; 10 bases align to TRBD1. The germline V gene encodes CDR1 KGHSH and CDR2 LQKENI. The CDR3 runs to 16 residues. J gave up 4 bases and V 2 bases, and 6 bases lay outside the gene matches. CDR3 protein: CASSPSTGGLSDTQYF. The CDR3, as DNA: TGTGCCAGCTCACCATCGACAGGGGGCTTGTCAGATACGCAGTATTTT.

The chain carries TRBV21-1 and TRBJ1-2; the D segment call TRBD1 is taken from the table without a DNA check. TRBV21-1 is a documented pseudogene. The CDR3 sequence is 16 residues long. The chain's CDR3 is CASSTHWDRGFYGYTF. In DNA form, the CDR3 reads TGTGCCAGCAGCACCCATTGGGACAGGGGCTTCTATGGCTACACCTTC.

The CDR3 coding sequence is TGTGCCAGCAGCCCCAGGGGAGGGCCTGGGGCCAACGTCCTGACTTTC. Amino acid sequence: CASSPRGGPGANVLTF. The rearrangement links TRBV3-1 (or the pseudogene TRBV3-2) to TRBJ2-6; possibly TRBD2 for D (7 bases). The CDR3 runs 16 residues. Germline V lookup: CDR1 LGHDT, CDR2 YNNKEL (reference sequence). Trimming took 4 bases from V and 2 from J, leaving 12 bases between them.